Following are 6 T cell receptor beta chains from one sample sequenced in a study of cytomegalovirus exposure and HLA in healthy donors. Primers included in the PCR were 60 Vbeta and 13 Jbeta primers. The assay was immunoSEQ multiplex PCR, and TCRdb's table has in-frame clones only and misses some. Seen here are 200,000 to 250,000 clones, approximately 83% observed once, and the top ten hold around 1.4%. The sequencing sample was made of PBMCs. The source is a girl aged 5 to 17 in good health and CMV-seronegative.

The gene calls are TRBV7-7 and TRBJ2-1; 11 bases align to TRBD2. V shed 2 bases, J shed 7 bases, and the junction held 4 bases outside the gene matches. The CDR3 is made up of 15 amino acids. Germline V CDR1 and CDR2: SSHAT, FNYEAQ (reference sequence). DNA for the CDR3: TGTGCCAGCAGCTTAATACTAGCGGGGGAGAATGAGCAGTTCTTC. Encoded protein: CASSLILAGENEQFF.

CDR3 in DNA: TGTGCCAGCAGTCCTGGACTAGCGGTATCCATCCCCAGGGCGCAGTATTTT. Amino acid sequence: CASSPGLAVSIPRAQYF. The gene calls are TRBV28 and TRBJ2-3; 10 nucleotides match TRBD2. Germline lookup yields CDR1 MDHEN and CDR2 SYDVKM. The CDR3 totals 17 residues. The junction had 18 bases not matched to a gene; V was cut back by 5 bases and J by 10 bases.

The genes are TRBV5-8 and TRBJ2-3; 9 positions agree with TRBD2. Germline V lookup: CDR1 SGHTS, CDR2 YDEGEE. This CDR3 has 15 residues. Trimming at V came to 0 bases and at J to 1 base, leaving 0 bases not matched to a gene. CDR3 DNA sequence: TGTGCCAGCAGCTTGGGACTAGCGGGCACAGATACGCAGTATTTT. This codes for CASSLGLAGTDTQYF.

This clone was seen only once. The chain has TRBV28 and TRBJ1-1, with D hard to call. The germline V and J ends were trimmed by 8 bases and 10 bases, with 17 bases remaining between them. The CDR3 runs to 12 residues. In germline, CDR1 is MDHEN, CDR2 SYDVKM. The CDR3 DNA reads TGTGCCAGCTTAGTACCAGGCCGAGTAGCTTTCTTT. It codes for CASLVPGRVAFF. The full variable domain, with the rest looked up from reference TRBV28 and TRBJ1-1, is DVKVTQSSRYLVKRTGEKVFLECVQDMDHENMFWYRQDPGLGLRLIYFSYDVKMKEKGDIPEGYSVSREKKERFSLILESASTNQTSMYLCASLVPGRVAFFGQGTRLTVV.

The chain uses TRBV28 and TRBJ2-1; D gene ambiguous. CDR3 length equals 11 residues. Germline V lookup: CDR1 MDHEN, CDR2 SYDVKM. Trimming shortened V by 3 bases and J by 12 bases, and 9 bases separated the two germline ends. CDR3 coding DNA: TGTGCCAGCAGTTTTAGATATCGGCAGTTCTTC. Encoded protein: CASSFRYRQFF.

The V and J genes are TRBV29-1 and TRBJ1-1, with D possibly being TRBD1 (5 bases). This CDR3 has 15 amino acids. Germline lookup yields CDR1 SQVTM and CDR2 ANQGSEA. V shed 7 bases and J shed 1 base, with 19 bases lying between them. The CDR3 bases are TGCAGCGGCCGTCAGGGAGGAGTAGGGAACACTGAAGCTTTCTTT. It is translated as CSGRQGGVGNTEAFF.